The present TCR beta chain was sequenced within a study of blood T cell repertoires in COVID-19. Overall study: Italy, Spain and the United States were the sources of the convalescent and acute COVID-19 samples. PBMCs, B-cell-depleted T cells, or T cells were the source of the cDNA or gDNA that made up the material.

Germline lookup yields CDR1 SQVTM and CDR2 ANQGSEA. This CDR3 is built from 14 residues. With V trimmed by 4 bases and J by 5 bases, 10 bases remained unmatched. In the source study's methods: Reference gene primer amplification gave estimated nucleated cell counts. The data were produced by immunoSEQ multiplex PCR, yet TCRdb's version contains in-frame clones alone and is incomplete. The DNA gave D and trimming, while V, J and clone size come from that table. This sample carries about 400,000 clones, around 87% of them seen once, and the ten largest clones take 2.5% to 3.5%. The receptor's source is a human donor in a cohort sampled during active COVID-19. The sample comprised peripheral blood. This chain links TRBV29-1 with TRBJ2-5, with TRBD2 matching over 7 bases. Here the CDR3 reads CSVVGGTTLETQYF. The CDR3 nucleotides are TGCAGCGTTGTCGGTGGGACTACTTTGGAGACCCAGTACTTC.